The 13 T cell receptor beta chains below come from one sample, sequenced in a study of T cell responses to AZD1222 COVID-19 vaccine. Here immunoSEQ multiplex PCR was the method, and the copy in TCRdb shows in-frame clones only, minus some. The data include about 140,000 clones; the top ten clones carry over 2%. Sequencing was performed on peripheral blood. These receptors came from an adult in good health.

V usage is TRBV27 and J usage is TRBJ1-2, with D unresolved. The germline gives CDR1 MNHEY, CDR2 SMNVEV (reference sequence). V lost 8 bases, J lost 0 bases, and 10 bases lay in between. The CDR3 totals 13 residues. The CDR3 region is CASAAETNYGYTF. The CDR3 region has the DNA TGTGCCAGCGCTGCCGAGACTAACTATGGCTACACCTTC.

This chain joins TRBV5-5 and TRBJ2-5, with TRBD1 identical over 8 bases. V trimming: 2 bases; J trimming: 4 bases; junction bases outside the gene matches: 4. The CDR3 covers 14 residues. In germline, CDR1 is SGHKS, CDR2 YYEKEE (reference sequence). CDR3 DNA: TGTGCCAGCAGCTTTCCCACAGGGGGAGAGACCCAGTACTTC. Translating gives CASSFPTGGETQYF.

This sequence joins TRBV3-1 (or the pseudogene TRBV3-2) and TRBJ1-2, with 9 bases matching TRBD1. Germline loops: CDR1 LGHDT, CDR2 YNNKEL (reference sequence). V trimming: 1 base; J trimming: 2 bases; junction bases outside the gene matches: 5. The CDR3 totals 16 residues. This CDR3 reads CASSQGRTGGNYGYTF. The CDR3 region has the DNA TGTGCCAGCAGCCAAGGTAGAACAGGGGGCAACTATGGCTACACCTTC.

This chain links TRBV28 with TRBJ1-1; 8 bases agree with TRBD1. Germline CDR1 is MDHEN and CDR2 is SYDVKM. The CDR3 is 15 amino acids. Trimming removed 5 bases from V and 5 bases from J; junction bases left unmatched: 10. The CDR3 region is CASSPQTGAGTEAFF. DNA of the CDR3: TGTGCCAGCAGTCCTCAGACAGGGGCAGGGACTGAAGCTTTCTTT.

The chain employs TRBV6-2 or TRBV6-3 and TRBJ2-5; the match to TRBD2 covers 7 bases. Germline CDR1 is MNHEY and CDR2 is SVGEGT. This CDR3 has 16 amino acids. The V segment lost 4 bases and the J segment 2 bases; nucleotides outside the gene matches: 10. The CDR3 DNA reads as TGTGCCAGCAGTTTGACTCTAGCGGACCCACAAGAGACCCAGTACTTC. Translating gives CASSLTLADPQETQYF.

Comment on this clone: At the DNA level, this CDR3 is encoded by other sequences in the same sample as well. The chain has TRBV5-4 and TRBJ2-7; 8 nucleotides line up with TRBD1. J was trimmed by 2 bases and V by 0 bases; bases with no gene match: 1. Germline V gives CDR1 SGHNT, CDR2 YYREEE (reference sequence). The CDR3 is 14 amino acids. CDR3 amino acids: CASSLAGGTYEQYF. The CDR3 DNA is TGTGCCAGCAGCTTGGCAGGGGGCACCTACGAGCAGTACTTC.

V gene TRBV2 combines with J gene TRBJ2-1; TRBD2 might be the D (6 bases). V was trimmed by 8 bases and J by 9 bases, leaving 11 bases between them. Germline-derived CDR1 and CDR2 are SNHLY and FYNNEI. The CDR3 extends over 11 amino acids. Here the CDR3 reads CASATGAEQFF. CDR3 DNA sequence: TGTGCCAGCGCGACGGGAGCTGAGCAGTTCTTC.

The chain combines TRBV12-3 or TRBV12-4 with TRBJ1-2; D uncertain. CDR3 length: 12 residues. The V end was cut by 8 bases, the J end by 5 bases, with 12 bases between. The CDR3 nucleotides read TGTGCCAGCCGAGGAGCGGAATATGGCTACACCTTC. Amino acids: CASRGAEYGYTF.

The chain is built from TRBV6-5 and TRBJ2-2; a weak D match, TRBD2 (5 bases). V was trimmed by 7 bases and J by 7 bases, leaving 13 bases between them. Looked up from germline, CDR1 is MNHEY and CDR2 is SVGAGI. There are 13 residues in the CDR3. The CDR3 is CASTEGGIGELFF. Here the CDR3 DNA reads TGTGCCAGCACCGAGGGTGGGATCGGGGAGCTGTTTTTT.

The chain recombines TRBV2 with TRBJ1-6, with 7 bases identical to TRBD1. CDR3 length: 14 residues. The germline V gene has CDR1 SNHLY and CDR2 FYNNEI. Trimming took 7 bases from V and 12 from J; bases not matched to a gene: 12. CDR3 coding DNA: TGTGCCAGCATAACGAACACAGGGGTAGGACCCCTCCACTTT. Encoded protein: CASITNTGVGPLHF. The complete variable domain, with remaining parts taken from reference TRBV2 and TRBJ1-6, reads EPEVTQTPSHQVTQMGQEVILRCVPISNHLYFYWYRQILGQKVEFLVSFYNNEISEKSEIFDDQFSVERPDGSNFTLKIRSTKLEDSAMYFCASITNTGVGPLHFGNGTRLTVT.

V and J are TRBV10-2 and TRBJ2-7, with D perhaps TRBD1 or TRBD2 (5 bases each). CDR1 WSHSY and CDR2 SAAADI come from the germline V gene. CDR3 length equals 14 residues. Trimming pared 4 bases from V and 6 bases from J, leaving 16 bases between. CDR3: CASSGSPSGREQYF. In DNA form, the CDR3 reads TGCGCCAGCAGTGGGTCCCCCTCGGGGCGCGAGCAGTACTTC.

The chain is built from TRBV19 and TRBJ1-5, with a possible D match to TRBD1 (5 bases). Germline CDR1 is LNHDA and CDR2 is SQIVND (reference sequence). The CDR3 is 13 amino acids. V was pared by 6 bases and J by 4 bases, with 10 bases between. The CDR3 region has the DNA TGTGCCAGTAGAGCGGGGGGGAATCAGCCCCAGCATTTT. Its protein is CASRAGGNQPQHF.

The CDR3 DNA reads as TGTGCCATCAGTCCGGACGGGAATTCACCCCTCCACTTT. This encodes CAISPDGNSPLHF. This chain uses TRBV10-3 with TRBJ1-6; D remains unclear. V was cut by 5 bases and J by 7 bases, with 9 bases left in between. The V gene's germline CDR1 is ENHRY and CDR2 SYGVKD. CDR3 length: 13 amino acids.